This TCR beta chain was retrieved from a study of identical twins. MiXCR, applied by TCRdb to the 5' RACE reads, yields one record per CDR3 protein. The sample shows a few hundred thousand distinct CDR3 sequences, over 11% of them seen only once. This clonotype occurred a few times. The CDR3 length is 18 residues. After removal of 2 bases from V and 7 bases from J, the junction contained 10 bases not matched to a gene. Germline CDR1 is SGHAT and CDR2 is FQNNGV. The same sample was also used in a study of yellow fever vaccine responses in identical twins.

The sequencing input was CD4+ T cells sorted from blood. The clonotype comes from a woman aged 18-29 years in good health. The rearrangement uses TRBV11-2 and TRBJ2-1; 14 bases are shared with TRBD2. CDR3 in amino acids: CASSLNGTSGRTRNEQFF. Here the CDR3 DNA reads TGTGCCAGCAGCTTAAATGGGACTAGCGGGAGAACGAGGAATGAGCAGTTCTTC.